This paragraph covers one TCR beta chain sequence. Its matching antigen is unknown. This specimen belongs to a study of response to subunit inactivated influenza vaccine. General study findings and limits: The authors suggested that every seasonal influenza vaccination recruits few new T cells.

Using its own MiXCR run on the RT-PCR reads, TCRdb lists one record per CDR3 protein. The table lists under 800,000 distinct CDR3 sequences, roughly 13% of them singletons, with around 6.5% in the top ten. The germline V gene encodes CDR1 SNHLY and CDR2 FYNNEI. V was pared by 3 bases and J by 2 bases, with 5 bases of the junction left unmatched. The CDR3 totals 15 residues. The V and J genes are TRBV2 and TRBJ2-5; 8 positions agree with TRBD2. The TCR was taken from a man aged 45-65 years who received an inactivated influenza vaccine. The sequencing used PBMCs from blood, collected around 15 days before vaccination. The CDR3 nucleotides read TGTGCCAGCAGTGAGATGGCGGGGGGTCAAGAGACCCAGTACTTC. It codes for CASSEMAGGQETQYF.